Shown below are 7 T cell receptor beta chains from a single sample sequenced in a study of T-cell memory formation after mild COVID-19. TCRdb re-called the 5' RACE reads through MiXCR, storing one row per CDR3 protein. The sample contains around 250,000 distinct CDR3 sequences, 16% of which appear only once. Material for sequencing was PBMCs or a T cell subset sorted from them (not recorded which). The receptors were sampled from a man between 18 and 29 years old who had mild COVID-19 (a few samples of this study predate the infection). Cell type and time point are not known.

This clonotype came up a few times. The chain links TRBV29-1 to TRBJ2-2; D is uncertain. Germline V lookup: CDR1 SQVTM, CDR2 ANQGSEA. The CDR3 consists of 14 residues. V lost 7 bases, J lost 3 bases, and 15 bases lay in between. The CDR3 nucleotides read TGCAGCGCTAAGAGTGGTAGAGACACCGGGGAGCTGTTTTTT. Protein sequence: CSAKSGRDTGELFF.

The chain's CDR3 is CASSFGQGNSYEQYF. The CDR3 nucleotides are TGTGCCAGCAGCTTTGGACAGGGAAACTCCTACGAGCAGTACTTC. The chain links TRBV7-2 to TRBJ2-7; 8 nucleotides match TRBD1. The V gene's germline CDR1 is SGHTA and CDR2 FQGNSA. V lost 3 bases, J lost 0 bases, and 4 bases stayed unmatched. This CDR3 is 15 amino acids long. The whole variable domain, filled in from reference TRBV7-2 and TRBJ2-7, reads GAGVSQSPSNKVTEKGKDVELRCDPISGHTALYWYRQSLGQGLEFLIYFQGNSAPDKSGLPSDRFSAERTGGSVSTLTIQRTQQEDSAVYLCASSFGQGNSYEQYFGPGTRLTVT.

Regarding this clonotype: The limits of the CDR3 on the DNA are not certain, so only TCRdb's listed CDR3 is given. The rearrangement uses TRBV7-2 and TRBJ1-2; the D call of TRBD1 is as the table states it, not checked on the DNA. The germline V gene encodes CDR1 SGHTA and CDR2 FQGNSA. 16 amino acids form the CDR3, both terminal residues included. CDR3 region: CASSLVATGSDRGLTF.

A few counts support this clonotype. This chain connects TRBV27 to TRBJ1-2; D uncertain. In germline, CDR1 is MNHEY, CDR2 SMNVEV (reference sequence). The CDR3 extends over 15 amino acids. V lost 6 bases, J lost 0 bases, and 14 bases lay in between. The CDR3 here is CASRRAEASNYGYTF. The CDR3 DNA sequence: TGTGCCAGCAGACGGGCAGAAGCCTCTAACTATGGCTACACCTTC.

V usage is TRBV7-9 and J usage is TRBJ1-4, with D maybe TRBD1 (5 bases). Germline CDR1 is SEHNR and CDR2 is FQNEAQ (reference sequence). Between the trimmed V and J ends, which lost 5 bases and 3 bases, there was a span of 16 bases. The CDR3 runs to 16 residues. The CDR3 sequence is CASSPTRVSANEKLFF. The CDR3 coding sequence is TGTGCCAGCAGCCCAACCAGGGTATCGGCTAATGAAAAACTGTTTTTT.

This clonotype was recorded a few times. This chain joins TRBV5-1 and TRBJ2-3, with D hard to call. Germline values: CDR1 SGHRS, CDR2 YFSETQ. V was pared by 3 bases and J by 0 bases, with 11 bases between. The CDR3 totals 15 residues. CDR3 bases: TGCGCCAGCAGCTGGACGGACCCTAGCACAGATACGCAGTATTTT. This codes for CASSWTDPSTDTQYF. Based on the CDR3 plus reference TRBV5-1 and TRBJ2-3, the full variable domain is KAGVTQTPRYLIKTRGQQVTLSCSPISGHRSVSWYQQTPGQGLQFLFEYFSETQRNKGNFPGRFSGRQFSNSRSEMNVSTLELGDSALYLCASSWTDPSTDTQYFGPGTRLTVL.

V and J are TRBV7-2 and TRBJ1-2; the match to TRBD1 covers 9 bases. J was trimmed by 10 bases and V by 6 bases; bases with no gene match: 6. The CDR3 spans 12 residues. The germline gives CDR1 SGHTA, CDR2 FQGNSA. The CDR3 here is CASRGTGTNYTF. CDR3 coding DNA: TGTGCCAGCAGAGGGACAGGGACAAACTACACCTTC.